This TCR beta chain derives from a study of blood T cell repertoires in COVID-19. At the level of the study: T cells, B-cell-depleted T cells, or PBMCs supplied cDNA or gDNA.

Trimming removed 3 bases at V and 4 bases at J, with 10 bases between. This CDR3 has 14 residues. The germline V gene encodes CDR1 MNHNS and CDR2 SASEGT. TCRdb's copy holds only in-frame clones and misses some; the assay was immunoSEQ multiplex PCR. The sample holds 150,000 to 200,000 clones; around 86% are singletons and the top ten take around 7%. The chain joins TRBV6-1 to TRBJ2-1; tentative D call: TRBD2 (5 bases). The sequence came from a man aged 40-49 years with acute or convalescent COVID-19. Sequences were obtained from peripheral blood. The CDR3 protein is CASSEGPGYNEQFF. In nucleotides, the CDR3 is TGTGCCAGCAGTGAGGGTCCGGGATACAATGAGCAGTTCTTC.